One and the same sample provided the 23 T cell receptor beta chains below, sequenced in a study of early T cells in non-severe SARS-CoV-2 infection. TCRdb itself ran the 5' RACE reads through MiXCR, one entry per CDR3 protein. Altogether approximately 39,000 distinct CDR3 sequences are present, under 8% being singletons, with the ten largest covering more than 20%. The sequenced sample was whole blood, obtained at baseline. Receptors originate from an adult who was a healthcare worker with PCR-confirmed SARS-CoV-2 infection or an uninfected control (not recorded which).

Many counts were recorded for this clonotype. This sequence joins TRBV7-2 and TRBJ2-7; D is tentatively TRBD1 or TRBD2 (5 bases each). The CDR3 runs to 14 residues. Germline V gene sequence: CDR1 SGHTA, CDR2 FQGNSA. V was shortened by 1 base and J by 0 bases, with 7 bases between the two germline ends. The CDR3 here is CASSLVGGSYEQYF. In DNA form, the CDR3 reads TGTGCCAGCAGCTTAGTTGGGGGCTCCTACGAGCAGTACTTC. Using reference TRBV7-2 and TRBJ2-7 for the parts outside the CDR3, the full variable domain is GAGVSQSPSNKVTEKGKDVELRCDPISGHTALYWYRQSLGQGLEFLIYFQGNSAPDKSGLPSDRFSAERTGGSVSTLTIQRTQQEDSAVYLCASSLVGGSYEQYFGPGTRLTVT.

The genes are TRBV11-2 and TRBJ2-7; the match to TRBD1 covers 10 bases. The CDR3 has 15 amino acids. Germline loops: CDR1 SGHAT, CDR2 FQNNGV. V trimming: 7 bases; J trimming: 2 bases; junction bases outside the gene matches: 8. The CDR3 nucleotides are TGTGCCAGCACCGTATCGGGACAGGGGCCCTACGAGCAGTACTTC. Its protein is CASTVSGQGPYEQYF.

V and J are TRBV20-1 and TRBJ1-5; TRBD1 matches at 7 bases. CDR1 and CDR2 from the germline V gene are DFQATT and SNEGSKA (reference sequence). V lost 6 bases, J lost 1 base, and 6 bases stayed unmatched. The CDR3 has 14 residues. CDR3 nucleotides: TGCAGTGCCAGTGACAGGGAGAGCAATCAGCCCCAGCATTTT. As protein: CSASDRESNQPQHF.

The chain carries TRBV25-1 and TRBJ2-7; D is ambiguous. V dropped 4 bases and J dropped 3 bases, with 10 bases sitting between them. This CDR3 comprises 13 residues. Germline CDR1 MGHDK, CDR2 SYGVNS. This CDR3 is CASSVGSYYEQYF. The CDR3 region has the DNA TGTGCCAGCAGTGTCGGCTCCTACTACGAGCAGTACTTC.

There are many counts of this clonotype. V and J are TRBV14 and TRBJ2-7; weak D call: TRBD1 (5 bases). CDR1 is SGHDN and CDR2 is FVKESK in the germline V gene. Between the trimmed V and J ends, which lost 1 base and 3 bases, there was a span of 7 bases. The CDR3 runs to 13 residues. The CDR3 here is CASSQADSYEQYF. CDR3 bases: TGTGCCAGCAGCCAAGCCGACAGCTACGAGCAGTACTTC.

This clonotype was picked up many times. The chain is built from TRBV7-2 and TRBJ2-5; a possible D gene is TRBD1 (6 bases). Trimming shortened V by 6 bases and J by 4 bases, and 21 bases separated the two germline ends. Germline CDR1 reads SGHTA; CDR2 reads FQGNSA. This CDR3 contains 16 residues. DNA of the CDR3: TGTGCCAGCAGAAAGGGCAGGGGCGCTTATGGAGAGACCCAGTACTTC. Translated: CASRKGRGAYGETQYF.

This clonotype has ten or more counts. The chain employs TRBV12-3 or TRBV12-4 and TRBJ1-1; no clear D. This CDR3 is 12 amino acids long. Trimming removed 6 bases at V and 6 bases at J, with 11 bases between. The CDR3 sequence: CASRFGWAEAFF. CDR3 in DNA: TGTGCCAGCAGATTTGGGTGGGCTGAAGCTTTCTTT.

The chain is built from TRBV7-9 and TRBJ1-2; D gene ambiguous. V shed 2 bases and J shed 3 bases, with 7 bases lying between them. CDR3 size: 13 residues. The germline gives CDR1 SEHNR, CDR2 FQNEAQ (reference sequence). The CDR3 spells CASSLMADYGYTF. DNA of the CDR3: TGTGCCAGCAGCTTAATGGCAGACTATGGCTACACCTTC.

This clonotype occurred many times. This chain links TRBV7-2 with TRBJ2-7; 15 nucleotides align to TRBD2. The CDR3 spans 16 residues. The V and J ends lost 5 bases and 5 bases, in that order; junction bases with no gene match: 7. Germline V CDR1 and CDR2: SGHTA, FQGNSA. In DNA form, the CDR3 reads TGTGCCAGCAGCCCCGGGACTAGCGGGAGGAACGACGAGCAGTACTTC. Protein sequence: CASSPGTSGRNDEQYF.

This clonotype was seen many times. J is TRBJ2-1 and V is TRBV28; the D gene is possibly TRBD2 (6 bases). Trimming stripped 6 bases from V and 7 bases from J, with 19 bases between. CDR1 is MDHEN and CDR2 is SYDVKM in the germline V gene. The CDR3 length is 15 residues. The CDR3 protein is CASSRPYLARNEQFF. The DNA for the CDR3 is TGTGCCAGCAGCCGGCCCTATCTAGCGCGGAATGAGCAGTTCTTC.

This clonotype was seen many times. V usage is TRBV27 and J usage is TRBJ1-5; TRBD1 might be the D (5 bases). CDR1 is MNHEY, CDR2 SMNVEV, per germline (reference sequence). The V end lost 2 bases, the J end lost 2 bases, and 10 bases lay between the germline ends. This CDR3 comprises 15 residues. CDR3 amino acids: CASSLEGPGNQPQHF. The CDR3 nucleotides read TGTGCCAGCAGTTTAGAGGGGCCGGGCAATCAGCCCCAGCATTTT.

By share of the sample, this clonotype is medium-sized. The CDR3 DNA sequence: TGTGCCAGCAGTTACTCGAGAGGGATAGGGCAGCCCCAGCATTTT. It translates to CASSYSRGIGQPQHF. The chain is built from TRBV6-5 and TRBJ1-5; D is unresolved. V lost 0 bases to trimming and J lost 7 bases, with 13 bases between them. Looked up from germline, CDR1 is MNHEY and CDR2 is SVGAGI. The CDR3 loop spans 15 amino acids.

The chain uses TRBV7-3 and TRBJ2-1, with 16 nucleotides matching TRBD2. V was pared by 4 bases and J by 0 bases, with 12 bases of the junction left unmatched. The CDR3 consists of 21 residues. Germline V CDR1 and CDR2: SGHTA, FQGTGA. CDR3 coding DNA: TGTGCCAGCAGCTCAGCCCCGGGACTAGCGGGAGGGACGTTCTCCTACAATGAGCAGTTCTTC. Translating it yields CASSSAPGLAGGTFSYNEQFF.

There are many counts of this clonotype. CDR3 in DNA: TGCAGTGCTAGAGATGCCAATAGCAATCAGCCCCAGCATTTT. Translating it yields CSARDANSNQPQHF. The chain combines TRBV20-1 with TRBJ1-5; unclear D gene. The V and J ends lost 0 bases and 0 bases respectively, with 6 bases between them. From germline, CDR1 is DFQATT and CDR2 SNEGSKA (reference sequence). The CDR3 length is 14 residues.

There are a few counts of this clonotype. The V gene is TRBV12-3 or TRBV12-4, the J gene TRBJ1-2; 8 bases align to TRBD1. This CDR3 spans 14 amino acids. The V and J ends lost 5 bases and 5 bases, in that order; junction bases with no gene match: 7. CDR3 DNA: TGTGCCAGCAGTCGTACGGACAGGGTATATGGCTACACCTTC. This encodes CASSRTDRVYGYTF.

The table lists this clonotype with many counts. The chain has TRBV28 and TRBJ2-5, with TRBD2 identical over 11 bases. Losses at the gene ends were 8 bases for V and 4 bases for J; bases not matched to a gene: 6. CDR1 MDHEN and CDR2 SYDVKM come from the germline V gene. The CDR3 is 14 amino acids. DNA for the CDR3: TGTGCCAGCGTTCCTGGACTAGCGGGAGAGACCCAGTACTTC. As protein: CASVPGLAGETQYF. The full variable domain, its missing parts supplied by reference TRBV28 and TRBJ2-5, is DVKVTQSSRYLVKRTGEKVFLECVQDMDHENMFWYRQDPGLGLRLIYFSYDVKMKEKGDIPEGYSVSREKKERFSLILESASTNQTSMYLCASVPGLAGETQYFGPGTRLLVL.

This clonotype came up a few times. This rearrangement joins TRBV5-1 to TRBJ2-7, with a tentative D call TRBD1 (6 bases). The CDR3 is made up of 14 amino acids. V gave up 1 base and J gave up 5 bases, with 13 bases separating them. Germline V gene lookup returns CDR1 SGHRS and CDR2 YFSETQ. The CDR3 DNA is TGCGCCAGCAGCTTGTCGTGGGGGCCAGACGAGCAGTACTTC. It yields the protein CASSLSWGPDEQYF.

J is TRBJ2-3 and V is TRBV11-2, with D unclear. Between the trimmed V and J ends, which lost 1 base and 6 bases, there was a span of 17 bases. CDR1 is SGHAT, CDR2 FQNNGV, per germline. The CDR3 is 16 amino acids. CDR3 region: CASSLGATSFEDTQYF. In nucleotides, the CDR3 is TGTGCCAGCAGCTTAGGGGCCACATCGTTCGAGGATACGCAGTATTTT.

This clonotype was picked up a small number of times. This chain connects TRBV10-3 to TRBJ2-2; TRBD1 is a possible D gene (6 bases). The CDR3 is 16 residues long. Per germline, CDR1 ENHRY and CDR2 SYGVKD. V was cut by 3 bases and J by 1 base, with 12 bases left in between. CDR3 in amino acids: CAISDYGTQNTGELFF. For the CDR3, the DNA is TGTGCCATCAGTGATTATGGGACACAGAACACCGGGGAGCTGTTTTTT.

This clonotype was counted a few times. The chain has TRBV20-1 and TRBJ1-2; 8 bases agree with TRBD1. The V and J ends lost 0 bases and 5 bases, in that order; junction bases with no gene match: 11. Germline CDR1 reads DFQATT; CDR2 reads SNEGSKA (reference sequence). There are 16 residues in the CDR3. The CDR3 region has the DNA TGCAGTGCTAGAGATCTGAATGCAGGGGGCATATATGGCTACACCTTC. Protein: CSARDLNAGGIYGYTF.

The chain employs TRBV18 and TRBJ2-1, with TRBD2 identical over 10 bases. The CDR3 contains 15 residues. The junction had 4 bases not matched to a gene; V was cut back by 4 bases and J by 4 bases. CDR1 is KGHSH and CDR2 is LQKENI in the germline V gene. The CDR3, as DNA: TGTGCCAGCTCACAAACTAGCGGGACTTACAATGAGCAGTTCTTC. Encoded protein: CASSQTSGTYNEQFF.

Regarding this clonotype: This may stem from a read error, because a much larger clone lies one nucleotide away. This sequence joins TRBV28 and TRBJ1-1; no firm D call. CDR3 length: 11 amino acids. Germline V gives CDR1 MDHEN, CDR2 SYDVKM. V lost 6 bases, J lost 7 bases, and 9 bases lay in between. The CDR3 region is CASRVGFEAFF. CDR3 DNA: TGTGCCAGCAGGGTGGGCTTTGAAGCTTTCTTT.

The chain links TRBV2 to TRBJ1-1; 7 bases match TRBD1. The CDR3 has 14 residues. Germline CDR1 reads SNHLY; CDR2 reads FYNNEI. V shed 5 bases and J 1 base; nucleotides not matched to a gene: 4. In DNA, the CDR3 is TGTGCCAGCAGTACCCGGACAGGGAACACTGAAGCTTTCTTT. It codes for CASSTRTGNTEAFF.